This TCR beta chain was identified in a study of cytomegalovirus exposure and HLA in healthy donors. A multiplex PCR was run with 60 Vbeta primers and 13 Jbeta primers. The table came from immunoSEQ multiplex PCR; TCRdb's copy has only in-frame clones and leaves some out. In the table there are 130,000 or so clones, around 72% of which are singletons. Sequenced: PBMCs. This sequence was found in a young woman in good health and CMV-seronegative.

In DNA, the CDR3 is TGTGCCAGCGCCCGCGAGGTTTACACAGATACGCAGTATTTT. It encodes CASAREVYTDTQYF. The chain joins TRBV6-1 to TRBJ2-3; D unclear. Per the germline V gene, CDR1 is MNHNS and CDR2 is SASEGT. The V end was cut by 8 bases, the J end by 2 bases, with 14 bases between. The CDR3 is 14 residues long.